The 11 T cell receptor beta chains below all came from one sample that was sequenced in a study of Graves' ophthalmopathy and Graves' hyperthyroidism (dated by TCRdb to 2016 to 2018). Sequencing was performed on an Illumina HiSeq 2000. For repertoire sequencing, TCR beta CDR3 regions were amplified from RNA transcripts. The first round of RT-PCR was done with HTBI primers and the Qiagen OneStep RT-PCR kit, and was followed by a second round of multiplex PCR, then size selection and purification. TCRdb ran its own pipeline on the public reads, namely fastp trimming at Q25 and MiXCR clone calling, and kept in-frame beta chains. Rows are unified per CDR3 protein, each entry keeping the most common DNA and genes. This sample has about 370,000 distinct CDR3 sequences in its table, and about a sixth of those were observed once. The top ten clonotypes cover 2% to 3% of the sample. Input material: peripheral blood. The origin of the receptors is an adult woman with stable Graves' hyperthyroidism.

This clonotype came up many times. The chain is built from TRBV12-5 and TRBJ2-2; D is perhaps TRBD2 (5 bases). The V end was cut by 1 base, the J end by 0 bases, with 9 bases between. This CDR3 comprises 16 residues. CDR1 is LGHNT and CDR2 is FRNRAP in the germline V gene. The CDR3 here is CASGLGYGANTGELFF. The DNA for the CDR3 is TGTGCTAGTGGTTTGGGATACGGGGCGAACACCGGGGAGCTGTTTTTT. The full variable domain, in which reference TRBV12-5 and TRBJ2-2 provide the parts outside the CDR3, is DARVTQTPRHKVTEMGQEVTMRCQPILGHNTVFWYRQTMMQGLELLAYFRNRAPLDDSGMPKDRFSAEMPDATLATLKIQPSEPRDSAVYFCASGLGYGANTGELFFGEGSRLTVL.

This clonotype was detected many times. The CDR3 DNA reads TGTGCCAGCAGTTTATATGGGACAACCTTAAGTGGGGCCAACGTCCTGACTTTC. Translation gives CASSLYGTTLSGANVLTF. V usage is TRBV28 and J usage is TRBJ2-6, with D possibly matching TRBD1 (6 bases). The germline V gene has CDR1 MDHEN and CDR2 SYDVKM. There are 18 residues in the CDR3. The V end lost 1 base, the J end lost 3 bases, and 16 bases lay between the germline ends.

This clonotype appeared many times. This sequence joins TRBV7-9 and TRBJ2-5, with D perhaps matching TRBD1 (7 bases). Per germline, CDR1 SEHNR and CDR2 FQNEAQ (reference sequence). The CDR3 contains 15 residues. Trimming stripped 5 bases from V and 4 bases from J, with 17 bases between. Here the CDR3 DNA reads TGTGCCAGCAGCCAAGGGACAGCGCGGGGAGAGACCCAGTACTTC. Encoded protein: CASSQGTARGETQYF.

The table lists this clonotype with many counts. This sequence joins TRBV11-2 and TRBJ2-5; TRBD2 matches 7 bases. The trim removed 5 bases at V and 5 bases at J, leaving 8 bases unmatched. Germline V lookup: CDR1 SGHAT, CDR2 FQNNGV. This CDR3 has 14 residues. The DNA for the CDR3 is TGTGCCAGCAGCCTCCCCCTGGGGGGGGAGACCCAGTACTTC. It is translated as CASSLPLGGETQYF.

This clonotype was seen many times. The rearrangement joins TRBV27 to TRBJ2-7; weak D call: TRBD2 (6 bases). The CDR3 length is 16 residues. The V gene lost 2 bases and the J gene lost 1 base, with 15 bases spanning the gap. From germline, CDR1 is MNHEY and CDR2 SMNVEV (reference sequence). CDR3 protein: CASSLTPGLTSYEQYF. In nucleotides, the CDR3 is TGTGCCAGCAGTTTAACGCCGGGACTTACGTCCTACGAGCAGTACTTC.

The sample holds one count of this clonotype. The V call is TRBV6-1, the J call TRBJ1-6; TRBD1 is a possible D gene (5 bases). V lost 5 bases, J lost 0 bases, and 17 bases lay in between. CDR1 is MNHNS and CDR2 is SASEGT in the germline V gene. There are 18 residues in the CDR3. The CDR3 coding sequence is TGTGCCAGCAGTCAGGGACTTCATGTCAGCTCCTATAATTCACCCCTCCACTTT. Its protein is CASSQGLHVSSYNSPLHF.

At least ten counts were recorded for this clonotype. The chain employs TRBV28 and TRBJ2-4; TRBD1 is a possible D gene (6 bases). The CDR3 extends over 14 amino acids. CDR1 and CDR2 from the germline V gene are MDHEN and SYDVKM. The germline V and J ends were trimmed by 7 bases and 3 bases, with 13 bases remaining between them. For the CDR3, the DNA is TGTGCCAGCACCCTACAGGGAAGCAAAAACATTCAGTACTTC. Translating it yields CASTLQGSKNIQYF.

This clonotype occurred many times. The chain joins TRBV6-1 to TRBJ2-2; 13 bases map to TRBD2. The CDR3 has 16 amino acids. V shed 5 bases and J 6 bases; nucleotides not matched to a gene: 6. Per the germline V gene, CDR1 is MNHNS and CDR2 is SASEGT. The CDR3 nucleotides are TGTGCCAGCAGTAAAGGACTAGCGGGAGCACCCGGGGAGCTGTTTTTT. This encodes CASSKGLAGAPGELFF.

The table lists this clonotype with many counts. This chain connects TRBV29-1 to TRBJ2-7; 7 nucleotides agree with TRBD1. The CDR3 has 13 residues. J lost 3 bases, V lost 7 bases, and 9 bases had no gene match. Looked up from germline, CDR1 is SQVTM and CDR2 is ANQGSEA. The CDR3 sequence: CSAGLTGNYEQYF. DNA of the CDR3: TGCAGCGCCGGGTTGACAGGGAACTACGAGCAGTACTTC.

The chain joins TRBV24-1 to TRBJ2-2, with TRBD1 identical over 8 bases. Germline V CDR1 and CDR2: KGHDR, SFDVKD. CDR3 size: 17 residues. V was pared by 4 bases and J by 6 bases, with 12 bases of the junction left unmatched. The DNA for the CDR3 is TGTGCCACCAGTGAGATATCGGGACAGGATCGGGCCGGGGAGCTGTTTTTT. It codes for CATSEISGQDRAGELFF.

The table lists this clonotype with many counts. This rearrangement joins TRBV19 to TRBJ2-7; TRBD1 is a possible D gene (6 bases). The CDR3 totals 14 residues. Per germline, CDR1 LNHDA and CDR2 SQIVND (reference sequence). V was cut by 1 base and J by 1 base, with 8 bases left in between. CDR3 DNA sequence: TGTGCCAGTAGTATAGGCAGGGGATCCTACGAGCAGTACTTC. This gives the protein CASSIGRGSYEQYF.